The clone carrying this T cell receptor beta chain was observed a few times. Its antigen is as yet unknown. A junction end diverges from the germline sequence, so it may reflect a read error. Quantitative barcoded 5'-RACE was used to prepare TCR beta libraries. MiXCR, applied by TCRdb to the 5' RACE reads, yields one record per CDR3 protein. The top ten clones hold around 15% of a sample with about 150,000 distinct CDR3 sequences, around 42% of them seen once. This sample is drawn from a study of CD8 T cells in ankylosing spondylitis. Study-wide results and caveats: The clones that were linked to disease were reported to be significantly enriched in matched synovial fluid samples from ankylosing spondylitis patients. What seemed typical of ankylosing spondylitis blood was a TCR beta motif built from roughly eight highly homologous variants. Researchers report that disease-linked clones proved CD8+ and relatively rare in peripheral blood.

The receptor comes from a male donor with ankylosing spondylitis. The specimen sequenced was synovial fluid, either unsorted or a sorted T cell fraction (not recorded which).

The CDR3 is CASSVTDEAPHCF. CDR3 sequence (DNA): TGTGCCAGCAGCGTGACTGACGAGGCCCCACACTGCTTC. This chain links TRBV12-3 or TRBV12-4 with TRBJ2-7, with no clear D. The CDR3 totals 13 residues.